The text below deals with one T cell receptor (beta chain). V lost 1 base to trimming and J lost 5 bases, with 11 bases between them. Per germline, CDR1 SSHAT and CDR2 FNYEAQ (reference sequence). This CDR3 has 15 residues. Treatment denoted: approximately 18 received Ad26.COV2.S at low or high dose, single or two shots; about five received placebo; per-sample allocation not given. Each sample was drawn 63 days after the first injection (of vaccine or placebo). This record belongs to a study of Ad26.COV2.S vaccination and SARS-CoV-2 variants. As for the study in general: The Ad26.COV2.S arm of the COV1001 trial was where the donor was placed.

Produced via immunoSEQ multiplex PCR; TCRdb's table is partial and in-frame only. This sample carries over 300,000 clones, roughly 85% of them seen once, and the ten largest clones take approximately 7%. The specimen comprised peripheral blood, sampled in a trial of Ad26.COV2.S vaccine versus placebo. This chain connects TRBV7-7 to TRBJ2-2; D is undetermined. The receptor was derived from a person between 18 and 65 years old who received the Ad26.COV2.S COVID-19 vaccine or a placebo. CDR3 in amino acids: CASSLGPVRTGELFF. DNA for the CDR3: TGTGCCAGCAGCTTAGGGCCCGTAAGAACCGGGGAGCTGTTTTTT.